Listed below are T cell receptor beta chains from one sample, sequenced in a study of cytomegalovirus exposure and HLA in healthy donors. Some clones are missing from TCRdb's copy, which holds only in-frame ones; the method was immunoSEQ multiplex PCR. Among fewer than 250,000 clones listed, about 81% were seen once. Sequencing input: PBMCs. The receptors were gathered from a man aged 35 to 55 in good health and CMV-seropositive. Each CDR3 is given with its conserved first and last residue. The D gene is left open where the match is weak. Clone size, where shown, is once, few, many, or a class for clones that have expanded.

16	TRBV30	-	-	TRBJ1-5	CAWRGAGGRGNQPQHF	TGTGCCTGGAGAGGCGCAGGAGGGAGAGGGAATCAGCCCCAGCATTTT
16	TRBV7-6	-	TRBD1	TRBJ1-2	CASSLGQTGDNYGYTF	TGTGCCAGCAGCTTAGGCCAGACAGGGGACAACTATGGCTACACCTTC
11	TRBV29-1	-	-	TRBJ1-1	CSVLSFPEAFF	TGCAGCGTTCTTAGCTTTCCAGAAGCTTTCTTT
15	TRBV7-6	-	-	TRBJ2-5	CASSQGTVDGETQYF	TGTGCCAGCAGCCAGGGGACGGTTGACGGCGAGACCCAGTACTTC
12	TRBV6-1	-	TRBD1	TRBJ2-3	CASSGQGGTQYF	TGTGCCAGCAGTGGACAGGGGGGTACGCAGTATTTT
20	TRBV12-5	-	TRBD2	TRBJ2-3	CASGLVFGTSGGRGTDTQYF	TGTGCTAGTGGTTTGGTGTTCGGGACTAGCGGAGGGAGAGGCACAGATACGCAGTATTTT
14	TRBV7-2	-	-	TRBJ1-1	CASSLNRANTEAFF	TGTGCCAGCAGCTTAAACAGGGCGAACACTGAAGCTTTCTTT
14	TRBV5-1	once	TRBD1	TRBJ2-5	CASSLAGRGSGEYF	TGCGCCAGCAGCTTGGCCGGCAGGGGGTCAGGCGAGTACTTC
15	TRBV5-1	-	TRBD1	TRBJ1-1	CASSATGVQNTEAFF	TGCGCCAGTAGCGCGACAGGGGTTCAGAACACTGAAGCTTTCTTT
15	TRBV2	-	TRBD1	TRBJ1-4	CAGSRDRGRNEKLFF	TGTGCCGGGTCCCGGGACAGGGGGCGGAATGAAAAACTGTTTTTT
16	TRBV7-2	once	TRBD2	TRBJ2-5	CASSLRLAGAQETQYF	TGTGCCAGCAGCTTAAGGCTAGCGGGGGCACAAGAGACCCAGTACTTC
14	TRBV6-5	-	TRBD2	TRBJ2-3	CASSYGLAGDTQYF	TGTGCCAGCAGTTACGGTCTAGCGGGAGATACGCAGTATTTT
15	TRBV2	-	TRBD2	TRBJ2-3	CASSDPSGSTDTQYF	TGTGCCAGCAGTGACCCTAGCGGGAGTACAGATACGCAGTATTTT
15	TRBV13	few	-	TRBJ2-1	CASSFPSETYNEQFF	TGTGCCAGCAGCTTCCCCAGCGAGACCTACAATGAGCAGTTCTTC
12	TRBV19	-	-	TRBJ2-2	CASGSPAGELFF	TGTGCCAGCGGGTCCCCAGCAGGGGAGCTGTTTTTT
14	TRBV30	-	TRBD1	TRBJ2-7	CAWSAGTGAYEQYF	TGTGCCTGGTCCGCAGGGACAGGGGCCTACGAGCAGTACTTC
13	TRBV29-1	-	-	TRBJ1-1	CSVQDRANTEAFF	TGCAGCGTGCAGGACAGAGCGAACACTGAAGCTTTCTTT
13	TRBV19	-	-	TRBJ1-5	CASSIGGEGSQHF	TGTGCCAGTAGTATTGGCGGAGAAGGATCCCAGCATTTT
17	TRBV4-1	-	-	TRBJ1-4	CASSQAGQHATNEKLFF	TGCGCCAGCAGCCAAGCTGGGCAGCATGCAACTAATGAAAAACTGTTTTTT
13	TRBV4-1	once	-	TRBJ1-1	CASSQGLRSEAFF	TGCGCCAGCAGCCAGGGACTAAGGAGTGAAGCTTTCTTT
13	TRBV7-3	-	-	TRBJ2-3	CASSLGQSDTQYF	TGTGCCAGCAGCTTAGGACAATCAGATACGCAGTATTTT
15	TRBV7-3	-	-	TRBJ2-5	CASSFSQGRGETQYF	TGTGCCAGCAGCTTCTCACAGGGGCGGGGAGAGACCCAGTACTTC
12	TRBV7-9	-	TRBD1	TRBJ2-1	CTCDRGGNEQFF	TGTACCTGCGACAGGGGCGGAAATGAGCAGTTCTTC
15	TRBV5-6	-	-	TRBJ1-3	CASSLQGGSGNTIYF	TGTGCCAGCAGCTTACAGGGTGGCTCTGGAAACACCATATATTTT
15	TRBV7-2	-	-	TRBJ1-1	CASSPWDRGKTEAFF	TGTGCCAGCAGCCCCTGGGACCGCGGGAAAACTGAAGCTTTCTTT
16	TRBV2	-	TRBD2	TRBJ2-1	CASSEAPPGLANEQFF	TGTGCCAGCAGTGAAGCACCACCGGGACTAGCCAATGAGCAGTTCTTC
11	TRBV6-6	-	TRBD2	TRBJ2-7	CASFFGGEQYF	TGTGCCAGCTTTTTCGGGGGGGAGCAGTACTTC
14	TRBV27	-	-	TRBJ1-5	CASSFSGGNQPQHF	TGTGCCAGCAGTTTCTCCGGGGGCAATCAGCCCCAGCATTTT
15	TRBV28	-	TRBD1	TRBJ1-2	CASSSTGGLYYGYTF	TGTGCCAGCAGTTCGACAGGGGGCCTTTACTATGGCTACACCTTC
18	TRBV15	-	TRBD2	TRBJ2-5	CATSRDTLAGAKMETQYF	TGTGCCACCAGCAGAGATACACTAGCGGGCGCGAAGATGGAGACCCAGTACTTC
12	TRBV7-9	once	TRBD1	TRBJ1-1	CASSSQGCEAFF	TGTGCCAGCAGCTCACAGGGGTGTGAAGCTTTCTTT
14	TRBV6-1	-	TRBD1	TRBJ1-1	CASSAGQGETEAFF	TGTGCCAGCAGTGCGGGGCAGGGGGAAACTGAAGCTTTCTTT
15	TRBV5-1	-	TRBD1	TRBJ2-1	CASSLELRGRDEQFF	TGCGCCAGCAGCTTGGAATTAAGGGGGCGGGATGAGCAGTTCTTC
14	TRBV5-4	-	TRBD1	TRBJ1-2	CASRVTGGGYGYTF	TGTGCCAGCAGAGTTACAGGGGGCGGCTATGGCTACACCTTC
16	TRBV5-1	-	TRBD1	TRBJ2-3	CASSAGQGISADTQYF	TGCGCCAGCAGTGCCGGACAGGGCATTTCAGCAGATACGCAGTATTTT